The clone carrying this T cell receptor (beta chain) was counted between two and nine times. Its antigen remains unknown. The PCR employed 60 Vbeta primers together with 13 Jbeta primers. Here immunoSEQ multiplex PCR was the method, and the copy in TCRdb shows in-frame clones only, minus some. The sample carries about 140,000 clones, around 80% recorded once. This record comes from a study of cytomegalovirus exposure and HLA in healthy donors. The CDR3 runs 14 residues. Trimming pared 2 bases from V and 0 bases from J, leaving 8 bases between. The germline V gene has CDR1 SGHTA and CDR2 FQGNSA. Overall study findings and caveats: While the bulk of TCR sequences proved rare, some public TCRs turned up in many donors.

The chain links TRBV7-2 to TRBJ2-7; D is unclear. The receptor's source is a male donor in good health and CMV-seropositive. The specimen sequenced was PBMCs. The CDR3 is CASSLISGSYEQYF. DNA of the CDR3: TGTGCCAGCAGCTTAATTTCAGGCTCCTACGAGCAGTACTTC.